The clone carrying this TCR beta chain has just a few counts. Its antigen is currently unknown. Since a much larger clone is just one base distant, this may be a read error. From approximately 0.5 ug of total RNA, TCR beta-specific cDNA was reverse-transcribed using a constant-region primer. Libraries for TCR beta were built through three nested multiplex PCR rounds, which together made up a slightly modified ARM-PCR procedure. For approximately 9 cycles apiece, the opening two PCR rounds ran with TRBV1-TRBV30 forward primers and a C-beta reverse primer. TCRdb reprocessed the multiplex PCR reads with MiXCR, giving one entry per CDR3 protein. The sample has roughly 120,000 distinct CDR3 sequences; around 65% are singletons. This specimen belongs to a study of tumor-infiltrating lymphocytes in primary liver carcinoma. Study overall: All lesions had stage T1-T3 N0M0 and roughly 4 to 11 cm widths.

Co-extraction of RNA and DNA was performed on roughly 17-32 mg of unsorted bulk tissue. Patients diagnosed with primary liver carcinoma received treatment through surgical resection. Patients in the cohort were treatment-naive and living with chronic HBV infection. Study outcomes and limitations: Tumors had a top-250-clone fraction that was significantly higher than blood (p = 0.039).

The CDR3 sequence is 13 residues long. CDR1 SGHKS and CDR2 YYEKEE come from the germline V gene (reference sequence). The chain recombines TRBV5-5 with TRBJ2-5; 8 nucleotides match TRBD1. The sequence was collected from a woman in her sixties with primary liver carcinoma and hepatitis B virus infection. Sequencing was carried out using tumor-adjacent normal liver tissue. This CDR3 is CAGSRQGQETQYF. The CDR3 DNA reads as TGTGCCGGCAGCCGACAGGGGCAAGAGACCCAGTACTTC.